These T cell receptor beta chains were read from a single sample in a study of T cells in Graves' hyperthyroidism and ophthalmopathy. MiXCR, run by TCRdb on the multiplex PCR reads, gives a single entry per CDR3 protein. Of about 320,000 distinct CDR3 sequences detected, over 15% appear once; the ten largest clones hold approximately 35%. The sequenced material came from blood. These receptors were obtained from a man younger than 40 with Graves' hyperthyroidism. CDR3s include the opening cysteine and the closing phenylalanine or tryptophan. Each record gives: J gene, clone size, D gene, V gene, CDR3 length, CDR3 protein, CDR3 DNA. The D gene is left open where the match is weak. Rows give clone size only sometimes, using once, few, many, or a class for an expanded clone.

J: TRBJ1-2
size: few
D: NA
V: TRBV7-8
length: 13
CDR3: CASSFRQGTGYTF
DNA: TGTGCCAGCAGCTTCAGGCAGGGGACTGGCTACACCTTC

J: TRBJ1-5
size: many
D: TRBD1
V: TRBV5-6
length: 13
CDR3: CASSSTGDQPQHF
DNA: TGTGCCAGCAGCTCGACAGGGGATCAGCCCCAGCATTTT

J: TRBJ2-3
size: few
D: NA
V: TRBV19
length: 14
CDR3: CASSPIPRADTQYF
DNA: TGTGCCAGTAGTCCAATCCCCAGGGCAGATACGCAGTATTTT

J: TRBJ2-5
size: few
D: TRBD2
V: TRBV6-4
length: 15
CDR3: CASSRLAGLQETQYF
DNA: TGTGCCAGCAGTAGGCTAGCGGGACTCCAAGAGACCCAGTACTTC

J: TRBJ1-6
size: NA
D: TRBD1
V: TRBV20-1
length: 15
CDR3: CSARIGTGTNSPLHF
DNA: TGCAGTGCTAGAATCGGGACAGGGACTAATTCACCCCTCCACTTT

J: TRBJ1-2
size: NA
D: NA
V: TRBV29-1
length: 13
CDR3: CSVPGQSEYGYTF
DNA: TGCAGCGTTCCCGGACAGTCCGAGTATGGCTACACCTTC

J: TRBJ2-7
size: many
D: TRBD1
V: TRBV3-1
length: 15
CDR3: CASSHPGTEGYEQYF
DNA: TGTGCCAGCAGCCACCCCGGGACAGAAGGGTACGAGCAGTACTTC

J: TRBJ2-7
size: many
D: TRBD1
V: TRBV12-3/TRBV12-4
length: 14
CDR3: CASSLGQAATRQYF
DNA: TGTGCCAGCAGTTTGGGACAGGCCGCTACGCGGCAGTACTTC

J: TRBJ1-1
size: many
D: NA
V: TRBV6-6
length: 15
CDR3: CASSYGGVVWTEAFF
DNA: TGTGCCAGCAGTTACGGTGGGGTGGTATGGACTGAAGCTTTCTTT

J: TRBJ2-1
size: many
D: TRBD2
V: TRBV7-3
length: 14
CDR3: CASSPLGGFAEQFF
DNA: TGTGCCAGCAGCCCCCTGGGGGGGTTCGCTGAGCAGTTCTTC

J: TRBJ2-1
size: NA
D: NA
V: TRBV9
length: 16
CDR3: CASTGEGGPIYNEQFF
DNA: TGTGCCAGCACCGGGGAAGGGGGACCGATCTACAATGAGCAGTTCTTC

J: TRBJ1-1
size: many
D: NA
V: TRBV2
length: 11
CDR3: CASSSLWEAFF
DNA: TGTGCCAGCAGTTCTCTCTGGGAAGCTTTCTTT

J: TRBJ2-2
size: few
D: TRBD2
V: TRBV7-9
length: 18
CDR3: CASRSKMTGLAGAGELFF
DNA: TGTGCCAGCAGGTCCAAGATGACGGGACTAGCGGGAGCTGGGGAGCTGTTTTTT

J: TRBJ1-1
size: many
D: NA
V: TRBV18
length: 13
CDR3: CASSPHRKTKAFF
DNA: TGTGCCAGCTCACCCCATCGAAAGACAAAAGCTTTCTTT

J: TRBJ2-2
size: few
D: NA
V: TRBV10-3
length: 13
CDR3: CAISPDSFGELFF
DNA: TGTGCCATCAGTCCCGACTCCTTTGGGGAGCTGTTTTTT

J: TRBJ1-3
size: few
D: NA
V: TRBV3-1
length: 14
CDR3: CASSLEIAGNTIYF
DNA: TGTGCCAGCAGCCTCGAAATAGCTGGAAACACCATATATTTT

J: TRBJ2-3
size: NA
D: TRBD2
V: TRBV20-1
length: 14
CDR3: CSKKAGVGTDTQYF
DNA: TGCAGTAAAAAAGCGGGAGTCGGCACAGATACGCAGTATTTT

J: TRBJ2-4
size: few
D: NA
V: TRBV5-1
length: 14
CDR3: CASSLGAPQNIQYF
DNA: TGCGCCAGCAGCTTGGGTGCACCCCAAAACATTCAGTACTTC

J: TRBJ2-5
size: many
D: TRBD1
V: TRBV28
length: 15
CDR3: CASSLIGQGGETQYF
DNA: TGTGCCAGCAGTTTAATTGGACAGGGTGGAGAGACCCAGTACTTC

J: TRBJ2-1
size: NA
D: TRBD1
V: TRBV12-5
length: 16
CDR3: CASGIAGGATYNEQLF
DNA: TGTGCTAGTGGTATAGCAGGGGGAGCGACCTACAATGAGCAGCTCTTC

J: TRBJ2-7
size: few
D: NA
V: TRBV4-1
length: 16
CDR3: CASSQGWGGRSYEQYF
DNA: TGCGCCAGCAGCCAAGGGTGGGGGGGGCGCTCCTACGAGCAGTACTTC

J: TRBJ1-5
size: NA
D: NA
V: TRBV4-1
length: 13
CDR3: CASSQGQGRPQHF
DNA: TGCGCCAGCAGCCAAGGTCAGGGGAGGCCCCAGCATTTT

J: TRBJ2-7
size: few
D: TRBD1
V: TRBV24-1
length: 12
CDR3: CARQGVNYEQYF
DNA: TGTGCCCGACAGGGGGTGAACTACGAGCAGTACTTC

J: TRBJ1-2
size: NA
D: NA
V: TRBV12-3/TRBV12-4
length: 12
CDR3: CASSINEYGYTF
DNA: TGTGCCAGCAGCATCAACGAGTATGGCTACACCTTC

J: TRBJ1-2
size: many
D: TRBD1
V: TRBV19
length: 13
CDR3: CASSTGTAYGYTF
DNA: TGTGCCAGTAGTACCGGGACAGCCTATGGCTACACCTTC

J: TRBJ1-6
size: few
D: NA
V: TRBV6-1
length: 13
CDR3: CASRGAGSVFLHF
DNA: TGTGCCAGCCGGGGGGCAGGATCCGTTTTCCTCCACTTT

J: TRBJ2-5
size: NA
D: NA
V: TRBV28
length: 14
CDR3: CASSLSRAQETQYF
DNA: TGTGCCAGCAGTTTAAGCAGGGCTCAAGAGACCCAGTACTTC

J: TRBJ2-1
size: many
D: TRBD2
V: TRBV10-1
length: 15
CDR3: CASSDILAGGGEQFF
DNA: TGCGCCAGCAGCGATATACTAGCGGGAGGCGGGGAGCAGTTCTTC

J: TRBJ2-2
size: many
D: NA
V: TRBV12-3/TRBV12-4
length: 13
CDR3: CASSSIDTGELFF
DNA: TGTGCCAGCAGTTCGATAGACACCGGGGAGCTGTTTTTT

J: TRBJ2-2
size: many
D: NA
V: TRBV2
length: 14
CDR3: CASRGRPNTGELFF
DNA: TGTGCCAGCAGGGGCAGACCTAACACCGGGGAGCTGTTTTTT

J: TRBJ2-1
size: NA
D: NA
V: TRBV6-2/TRBV6-3
length: 14
CDR3: CASSYSYRQNEQFF
DNA: TGTGCCAGCAGTTACTCGTACAGGCAGAATGAGCAGTTCTTC